The T cell receptor beta chain described here comes from a study of Ad26.COV2.S vaccination and SARS-CoV-2 variants. In this sample, this clone turned up a few times. Described treatment: 15 to 20 received Ad26.COV2.S at low or high dose, single or two shots; about 5 received placebo; per-sample allocation not given. It was on day 63 after the first vaccine or placebo injection that samples were taken. The J segment lost 5 bases and the V segment lost 10 bases, leaving 17 bases of the junction unmatched. Germline lookup yields CDR1 LGHNA and CDR2 YNFKEQ. The CDR3 runs to 16 residues. Only in-frame clones appear in the TCRdb table, and some are missing; sequencing was by immunoSEQ multiplex PCR. The sample includes around 450,000 clones, roughly 88% of them seen just once.

This TCR was recovered from a person between 18 and 65 years old who received the Ad26.COV2.S COVID-19 vaccine or a placebo. The rearrangement uses TRBV4-2 and TRBJ2-1, with TRBD2 matching 7 bases. The sample here was peripheral blood, taken in a trial of Ad26.COV2.S vaccine versus placebo. The CDR3 DNA is TGTGCCATTTCCTTCTCCCTCAGCGGGGTTAACAATGAGCAGTTCTTC. This gives the protein CAISFSLSGVNNEQFF.